This TCR beta chain was documented in a study of blood T cell repertoires in COVID-19. Study-level background: T cells, B-cell-depleted T cells, or PBMCs supplied cDNA or gDNA.

Germline CDR1 KGHSH, CDR2 LQKENI. The CDR3 loop spans 15 amino acids. V was pared by 2 bases and J by 1 base, with 1 base of the junction left unmatched. Enrollment of patients from Seattle took place during active infection, with longitudinal follow-up. The table came from immunoSEQ multiplex PCR; TCRdb's copy has only in-frame clones and leaves some out. The profile shows 300,000 to 400,000 clones, 75% to 90% of them singletons. This rearrangement joins TRBV18 to TRBJ2-3; 9 nucleotides line up with TRBD2. This sequence originates from a woman aged 60-75 years with COVID-19, enrolled during active disease. Specimen: peripheral blood. This chain's CDR3 is CASSPWTSGTDTQYF. CDR3 coding DNA: TGTGCCAGCTCACCATGGACTAGCGGCACAGATACGCAGTATTTT. Complete variable domain (other parts from reference TRBV18 and TRBJ2-3): NAGVMQNPRHLVRRRGQEARLRCSPMKGHSHVYWYRQLPEEGLKFMVYLQKENIIDESGMPKERFSAEFPKEGPSILRIQQVVRGDSAAYFCASSPWTSGTDTQYFGPGTRLTVL.